What follows are 11 T cell receptor beta chains derived from one specimen sequenced in a study of cytomegalovirus exposure and HLA in healthy donors. The PCR was carried out with 60 Vbeta primers and 13 Jbeta primers. Some clones are missing from TCRdb's copy, which holds only in-frame ones; the method was immunoSEQ multiplex PCR. The sample lists 100,000 to 150,000 clones, roughly two thirds occurring once. The sequenced sample consisted of PBMCs. These receptors were obtained from a young man in good health and CMV-seropositive.

The rearrangement uses TRBV6-1 and TRBJ2-3; TRBD2 aligns across 9 bases. Trimming removed 8 bases from V and 1 base from J; junction bases left unmatched: 1. The germline V gene encodes CDR1 MNHNS and CDR2 SASEGT. The CDR3 covers 13 residues. The CDR3 sequence: CASEREGTDTQYF. In nucleotides, the CDR3 is TGTGCCAGCGAGCGGGAGGGCACAGATACGCAGTATTTT.

The chain links TRBV28 to TRBJ1-2; possibly TRBD1 for D (6 bases). Trimming cost V 6 bases and J 8 bases, with 22 bases left between them. Germline V gene sequence: CDR1 MDHEN, CDR2 SYDVKM. The length of the CDR3 is 15 residues. CDR3 sequence: CASSRSGVVLRGYTF. CDR3 DNA sequence: TGTGCCAGCAGCCGATCAGGGGTAGTATTAAGAGGCTACACCTTC.

V is TRBV5-1 and J is TRBJ1-6; D is ambiguous. The CDR3 covers 13 residues. With 2 bases removed from V and 14 bases from J, the gap between germline ends came to 14 bases. Per the germline V gene, CDR1 is SGHRS and CDR2 is YFSETQ. The CDR3 region is CASSLDPDRALHF. CDR3 DNA: TGCGCCAGCAGCTTAGACCCCGACCGGGCCCTCCACTTT.

This sequence joins TRBV5-1 and TRBJ2-2, with 10 positions matching TRBD2. V lost 4 bases, J lost 1 base, and 28 bases stayed unmatched. Looked up from germline, CDR1 is SGHRS and CDR2 is YFSETQ. The CDR3 is 24 residues long. DNA of the CDR3: TGCGCCAGCAGCCATACACCCACTCCCACTAGGACTAGCGGCGAAATTTTGAACACCGGGGAGCTGTTTTTT. It encodes CASSHTPTPTRTSGEILNTGELFF.

The genes are TRBV5-1 and TRBJ2-2; 7 bases fit TRBD1. The CDR3 length is 16 residues. The trim removed 4 bases at V and 2 bases at J, leaving 8 bases unmatched. CDR1 is SGHRS, CDR2 YFSETQ, per germline. Written as DNA, the CDR3 is TGCGCCAGCAGCGGAACGACAGGGTCCAACACCGGGGAGCTGTTTTTT. It encodes CASSGTTGSNTGELFF.

The rearrangement uses TRBV7-8 and TRBJ2-2; TRBD2 aligns across 8 bases. With V trimmed by 0 bases and J by 0 bases, 6 bases remained unmatched. The germline gives CDR1 SGHVS, CDR2 FQNEAQ. The CDR3 contains 18 residues. The CDR3 reads CASSLALGSGANTGELFF. DNA for the CDR3: TGTGCCAGCAGCTTAGCGCTGGGTAGCGGGGCGAACACCGGGGAGCTGTTTTTT.

The table lists this clone with a few counts. The chain couples TRBV6-5 to TRBJ2-7, with 8 bases identical to TRBD2. Germline V lookup: CDR1 MNHEY, CDR2 SVGAGI. V was pared by 0 bases and J by 5 bases, with 6 bases of the junction left unmatched. CDR3 length: 15 residues. DNA of the CDR3: TGTGCCAGCAGTTACTCGCCTCTAGCGGGCGACGAGCAGTACTTC. It translates to CASSYSPLAGDEQYF.

The chain carries TRBV28 and TRBJ1-5; no firm D call. V was cut by 3 bases and J by 4 bases, with 10 bases left in between. Germline assignment: CDR1 MDHEN and CDR2 SYDVKM. The CDR3 contains 14 residues. This CDR3 reads CASSLSETNQPQHF. The CDR3 nucleotides are TGTGCCAGCAGTTTGTCGGAGACTAATCAGCCCCAGCATTTT.

The chain couples TRBV5-1 to TRBJ2-3, with TRBD2 identical over 8 bases. In germline, CDR1 is SGHRS, CDR2 YFSETQ. The CDR3 has 13 amino acids. The V gene end was trimmed by 5 bases and the J gene end by 7 bases; junction bases not matched to a gene: 6. The CDR3 bases are TGCGCCAGCAGGGGTGCGGGAGGTAATACGCAGTATTTT. Protein sequence: CASRGAGGNTQYF.

The chain is built from TRBV11-2 and TRBJ1-1; D is undetermined. Trimming removed 3 bases from V and 3 bases from J, with 5 bases in between. CDR3 length: 12 amino acids. The germline CDR1 and CDR2 sequences are SGHAT and FQNNGV. The CDR3 is CASSLQYTEAFF. The CDR3 region has the DNA TGTGCCAGCAGCTTGCAGTACACTGAAGCTTTCTTT.

The chain combines TRBV11-2 with TRBJ2-7, with D perhaps matching TRBD2 (6 bases). This CDR3 has 15 amino acids. Trimming pared 2 bases from V and 2 bases from J, leaving 13 bases between. Germline CDR1 is SGHAT and CDR2 is FQNNGV. The CDR3 region is CASSLFPGLAYEQYF. The CDR3 region has the DNA TGTGCCAGCAGCTTATTCCCGGGACTCGCCTACGAGCAGTACTTC.